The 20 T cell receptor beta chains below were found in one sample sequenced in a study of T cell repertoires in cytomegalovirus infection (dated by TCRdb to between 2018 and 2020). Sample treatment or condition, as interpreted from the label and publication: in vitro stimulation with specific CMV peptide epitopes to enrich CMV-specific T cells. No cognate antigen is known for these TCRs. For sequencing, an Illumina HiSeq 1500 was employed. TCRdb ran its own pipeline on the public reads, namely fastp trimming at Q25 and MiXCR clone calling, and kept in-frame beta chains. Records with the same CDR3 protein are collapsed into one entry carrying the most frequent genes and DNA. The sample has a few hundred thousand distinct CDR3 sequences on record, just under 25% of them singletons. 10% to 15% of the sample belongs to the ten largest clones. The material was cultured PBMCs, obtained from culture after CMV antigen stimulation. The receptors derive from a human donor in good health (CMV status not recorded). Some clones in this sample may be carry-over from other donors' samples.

As DNA, the CDR3 is TGTGCCAGCAGTGAACAATCGGGAGGATATGAGCAGTACTTC. It yields the protein CASSEQSGGYEQYF. The chain recombines TRBV25-1 with TRBJ2-7; 7 bases agree with TRBD2. The CDR3 contains 14 residues. With V trimmed by 2 bases and J by 7 bases, 8 bases remained unmatched. Germline V gene sequence: CDR1 MGHDK, CDR2 SYGVNS.

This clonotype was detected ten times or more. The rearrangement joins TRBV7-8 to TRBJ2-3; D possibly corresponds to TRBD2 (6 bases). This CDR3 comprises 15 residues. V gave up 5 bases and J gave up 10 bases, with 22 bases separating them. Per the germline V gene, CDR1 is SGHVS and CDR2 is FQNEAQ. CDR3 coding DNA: TGTGCCAGCAGCGGCAGGGAGGTGGGGGATATCGCGCAGTATTTT. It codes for CASSGREVGDIAQYF.

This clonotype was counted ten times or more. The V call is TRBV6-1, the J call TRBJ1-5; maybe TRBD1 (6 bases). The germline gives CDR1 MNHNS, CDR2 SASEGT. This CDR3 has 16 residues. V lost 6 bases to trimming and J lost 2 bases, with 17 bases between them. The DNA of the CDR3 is TGTGCCAGCAGGCAGCGCGGGGGGGGCGGCAATCAGCCCCAGCATTTT. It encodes CASRQRGGGGNQPQHF.

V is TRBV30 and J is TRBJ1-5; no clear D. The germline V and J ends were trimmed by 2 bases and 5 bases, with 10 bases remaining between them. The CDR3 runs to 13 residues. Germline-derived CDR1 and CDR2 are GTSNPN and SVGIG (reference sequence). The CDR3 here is CAWSPGGDQPQHF. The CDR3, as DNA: TGTGCCTGGAGTCCTGGTGGGGATCAGCCCCAGCATTTT.

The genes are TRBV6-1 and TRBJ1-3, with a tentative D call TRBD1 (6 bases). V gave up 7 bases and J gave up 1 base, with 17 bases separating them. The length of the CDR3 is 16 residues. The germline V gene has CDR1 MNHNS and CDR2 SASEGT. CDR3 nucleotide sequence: TGTGCCAGCACCGCCCGGACAGTTAATTCTGGAAACACCATATATTTT. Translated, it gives CASTARTVNSGNTIYF.

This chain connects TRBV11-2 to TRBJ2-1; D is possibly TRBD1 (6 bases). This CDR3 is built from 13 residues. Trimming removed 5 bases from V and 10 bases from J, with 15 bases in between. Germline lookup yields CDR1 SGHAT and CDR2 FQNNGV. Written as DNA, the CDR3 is TGTGCCAGCAGCGCGACAGGTTTCGGCGAGCAGTTCTTC. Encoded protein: CASSATGFGEQFF.

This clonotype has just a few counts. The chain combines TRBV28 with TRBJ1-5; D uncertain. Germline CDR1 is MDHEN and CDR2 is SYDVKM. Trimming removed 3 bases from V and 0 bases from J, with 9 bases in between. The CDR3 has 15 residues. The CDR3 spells CASSLGDRSNQPQHF. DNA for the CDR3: TGTGCCAGCAGTTTGGGCGACCGTAGCAATCAGCCCCAGCATTTT.

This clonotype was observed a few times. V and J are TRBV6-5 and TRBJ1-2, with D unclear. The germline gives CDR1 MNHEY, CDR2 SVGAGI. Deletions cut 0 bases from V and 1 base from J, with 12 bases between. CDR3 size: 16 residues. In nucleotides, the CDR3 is TGTGCCAGCAGTTACTCGATGCTGGGCTTTAACTATGGCTACACCTTC. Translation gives CASSYSMLGFNYGYTF.

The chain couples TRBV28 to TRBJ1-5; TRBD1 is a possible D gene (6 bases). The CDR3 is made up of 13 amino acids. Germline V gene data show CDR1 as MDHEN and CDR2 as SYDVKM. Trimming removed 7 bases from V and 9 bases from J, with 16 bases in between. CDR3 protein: CASNSLQGGPQHF. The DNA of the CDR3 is TGTGCCAGCAATTCCTTACAGGGTGGGCCCCAGCATTTT.

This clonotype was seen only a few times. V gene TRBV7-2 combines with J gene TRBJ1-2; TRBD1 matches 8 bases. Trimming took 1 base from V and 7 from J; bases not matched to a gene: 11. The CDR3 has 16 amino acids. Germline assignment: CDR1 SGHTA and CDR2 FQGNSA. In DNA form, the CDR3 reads TGTGCCAGCAGCTTAGAGGGGACAGGAATGATGTTTGGCTACACCTTC. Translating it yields CASSLEGTGMMFGYTF. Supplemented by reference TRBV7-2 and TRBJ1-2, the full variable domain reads GAGVSQSPSNKVTEKGKDVELRCDPISGHTALYWYRQSLGQGLEFLIYFQGNSAPDKSGLPSDRFSAERTGGSVSTLTIQRTQQEDSAVYLCASSLEGTGMMFGYTFGSGTRLTVV.

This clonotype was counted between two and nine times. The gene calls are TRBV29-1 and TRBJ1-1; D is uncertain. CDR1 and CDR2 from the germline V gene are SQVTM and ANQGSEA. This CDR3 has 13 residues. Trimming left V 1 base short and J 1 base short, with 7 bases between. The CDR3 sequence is CSVEGQANTEAFF. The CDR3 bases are TGCAGCGTTGAAGGGCAGGCGAACACTGAAGCTTTCTTT.

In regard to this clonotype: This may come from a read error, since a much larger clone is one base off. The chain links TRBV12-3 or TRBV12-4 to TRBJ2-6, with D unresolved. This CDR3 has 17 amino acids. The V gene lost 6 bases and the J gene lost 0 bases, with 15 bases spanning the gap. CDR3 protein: CASSHQTRPSGANVLTF. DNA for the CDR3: TGTGCCAGCAGCCATCAGACAAGGCCCTCTGGGGCCAACGTCCTGACTTTC.

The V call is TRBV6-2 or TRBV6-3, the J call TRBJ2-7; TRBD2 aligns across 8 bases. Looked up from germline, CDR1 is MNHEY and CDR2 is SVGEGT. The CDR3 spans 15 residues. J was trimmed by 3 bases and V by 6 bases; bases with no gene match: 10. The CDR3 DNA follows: TGTGCCAGCAGCCTAGGGGCGGGAGGTCACTACGAGCAGTACGTC. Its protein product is CASSLGAGGHYEQYV.

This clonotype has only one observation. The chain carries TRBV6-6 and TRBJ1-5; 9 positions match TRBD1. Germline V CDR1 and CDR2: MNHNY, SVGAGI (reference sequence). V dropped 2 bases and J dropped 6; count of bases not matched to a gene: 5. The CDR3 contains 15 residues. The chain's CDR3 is CASSYQTGGGQPQHF. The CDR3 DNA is TGTGCCAGCAGTTACCAGACAGGGGGTGGTCAGCCCCAGCATTTT.

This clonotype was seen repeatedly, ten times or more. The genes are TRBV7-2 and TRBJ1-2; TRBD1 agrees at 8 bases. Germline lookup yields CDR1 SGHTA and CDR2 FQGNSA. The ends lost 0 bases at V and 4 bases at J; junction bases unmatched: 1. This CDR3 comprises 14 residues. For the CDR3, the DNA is TGTGCCAGCAGCTTAGCGGGGACAGGCTATGGCTACACCTTC. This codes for CASSLAGTGYGYTF.

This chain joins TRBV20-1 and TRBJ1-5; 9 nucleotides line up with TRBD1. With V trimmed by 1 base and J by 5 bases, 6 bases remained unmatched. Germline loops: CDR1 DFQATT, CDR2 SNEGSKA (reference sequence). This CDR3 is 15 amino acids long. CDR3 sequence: CSARAGQGMDQPQHF. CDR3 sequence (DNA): TGCAGTGCTAGAGCAGGACAGGGGATGGATCAGCCCCAGCATTTT.

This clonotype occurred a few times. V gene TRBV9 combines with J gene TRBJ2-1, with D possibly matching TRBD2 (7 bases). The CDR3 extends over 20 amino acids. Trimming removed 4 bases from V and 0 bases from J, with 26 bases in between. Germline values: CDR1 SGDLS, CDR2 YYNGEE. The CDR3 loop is CASSIPGHSLERDSYNEQFF. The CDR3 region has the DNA TGTGCCAGCAGCATCCCGGGACACAGTTTGGAGCGGGACTCCTACAATGAGCAGTTCTTC.

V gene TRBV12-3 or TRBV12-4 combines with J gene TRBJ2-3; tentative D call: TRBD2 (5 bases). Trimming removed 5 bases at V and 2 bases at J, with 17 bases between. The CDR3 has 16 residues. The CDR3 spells CASSLVRGYFTDTQYF. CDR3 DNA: TGTGCCAGCAGTCTGGTTCGGGGATATTTCACAGATACGCAGTATTTT.

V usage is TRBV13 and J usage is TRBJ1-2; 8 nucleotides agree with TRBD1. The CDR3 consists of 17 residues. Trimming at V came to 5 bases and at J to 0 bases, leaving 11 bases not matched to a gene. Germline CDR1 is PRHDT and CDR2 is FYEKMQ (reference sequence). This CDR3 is CASSPRGRGSTNYGYTF. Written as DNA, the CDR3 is TGTGCCAGCAGCCCCAGGGGGCGAGGTTCTACTAACTATGGCTACACCTTC.

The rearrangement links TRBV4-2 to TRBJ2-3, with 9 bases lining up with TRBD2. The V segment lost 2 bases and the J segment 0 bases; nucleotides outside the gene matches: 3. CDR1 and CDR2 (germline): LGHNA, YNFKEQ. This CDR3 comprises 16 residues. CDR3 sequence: CASSQSGGISTDTQYF. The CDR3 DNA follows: TGTGCCAGCAGCCAAAGCGGGGGGATCAGCACAGATACGCAGTATTTT.